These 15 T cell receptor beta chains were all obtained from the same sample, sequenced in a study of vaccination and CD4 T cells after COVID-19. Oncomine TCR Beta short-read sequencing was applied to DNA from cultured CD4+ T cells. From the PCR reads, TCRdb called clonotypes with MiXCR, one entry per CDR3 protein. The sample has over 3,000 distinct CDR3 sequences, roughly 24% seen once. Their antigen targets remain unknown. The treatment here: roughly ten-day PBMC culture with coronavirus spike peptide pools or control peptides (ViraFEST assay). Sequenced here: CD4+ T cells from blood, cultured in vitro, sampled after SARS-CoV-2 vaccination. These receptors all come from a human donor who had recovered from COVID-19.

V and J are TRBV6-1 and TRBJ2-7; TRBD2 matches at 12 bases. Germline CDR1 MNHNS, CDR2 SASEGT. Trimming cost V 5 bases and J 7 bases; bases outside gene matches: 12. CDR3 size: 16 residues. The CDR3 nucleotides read TGTGCCAGCAGTCGGGCACCTAGCGGGGGGGCGGCTGAGCAGTACTTC. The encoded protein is CASSRAPSGGAAEQYF.

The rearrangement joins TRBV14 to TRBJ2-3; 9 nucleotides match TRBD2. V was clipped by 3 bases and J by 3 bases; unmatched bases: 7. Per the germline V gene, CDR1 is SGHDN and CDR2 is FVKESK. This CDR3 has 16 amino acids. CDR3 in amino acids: CASSQLAGARTDTQYF. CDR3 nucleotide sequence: TGTGCCAGCAGCCAGTTAGCGGGGGCCCGGACAGATACGCAGTATTTT.

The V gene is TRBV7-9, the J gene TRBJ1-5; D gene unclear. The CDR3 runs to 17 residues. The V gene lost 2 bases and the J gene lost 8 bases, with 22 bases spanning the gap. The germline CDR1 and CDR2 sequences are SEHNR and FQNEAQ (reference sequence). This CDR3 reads CASSLQTVGLADEPQHF. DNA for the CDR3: TGTGCCAGCAGCTTACAGACGGTGGGCCTCGCGGACGAGCCCCAGCATTTT. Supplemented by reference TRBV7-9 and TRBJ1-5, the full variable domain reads DTGVSQNPRHKITKRGQNVTFRCDPISEHNRLYWYRQTLGQGPEFLTYFQNEAQLEKSRLLSDRFSAERPKGSFSTLEIQRTEQGDSAMYLCASSLQTVGLADEPQHFGDGTRLSIL.

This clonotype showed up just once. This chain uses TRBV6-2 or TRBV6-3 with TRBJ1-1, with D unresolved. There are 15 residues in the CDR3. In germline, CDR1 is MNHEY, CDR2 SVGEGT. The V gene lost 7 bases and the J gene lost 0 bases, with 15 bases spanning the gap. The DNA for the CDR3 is TGTGCCAGCACCAGTAGTGGGTACATGAACACTGAAGCTTTCTTT. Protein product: CASTSSGYMNTEAFF.

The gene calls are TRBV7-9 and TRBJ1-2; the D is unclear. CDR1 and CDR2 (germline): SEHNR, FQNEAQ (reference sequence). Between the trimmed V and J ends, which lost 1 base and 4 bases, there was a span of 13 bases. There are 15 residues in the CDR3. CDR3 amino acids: CASSLEEGSPYGYTF. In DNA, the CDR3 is TGTGCCAGCAGCTTAGAAGAGGGCAGTCCCTATGGCTACACCTTC.

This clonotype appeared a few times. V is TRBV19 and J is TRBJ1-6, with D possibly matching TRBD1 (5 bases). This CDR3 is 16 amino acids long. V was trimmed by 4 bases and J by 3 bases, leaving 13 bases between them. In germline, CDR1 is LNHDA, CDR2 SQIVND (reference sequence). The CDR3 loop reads CASSNWGRGYNSPLHF. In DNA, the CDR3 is TGTGCCAGTAGTAACTGGGGAAGGGGCTATAATTCACCCCTCCACTTT.

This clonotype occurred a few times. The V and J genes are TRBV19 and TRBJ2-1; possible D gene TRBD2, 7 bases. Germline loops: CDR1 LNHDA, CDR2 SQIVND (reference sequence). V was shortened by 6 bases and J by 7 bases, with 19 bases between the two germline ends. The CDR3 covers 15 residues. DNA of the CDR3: TGTGCCAGTAGCCCACTGCGGGGGCCCTTTAATGAGCAGTTCTTC. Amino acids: CASSPLRGPFNEQFF.

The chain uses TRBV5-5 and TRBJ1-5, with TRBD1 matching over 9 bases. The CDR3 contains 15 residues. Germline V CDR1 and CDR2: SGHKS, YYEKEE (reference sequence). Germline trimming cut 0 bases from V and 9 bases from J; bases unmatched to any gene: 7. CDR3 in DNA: TGTGCCAGCAGCTTGGGGACAGGGGCCACTGGGCCCCAGCATTTT. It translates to CASSLGTGATGPQHF.

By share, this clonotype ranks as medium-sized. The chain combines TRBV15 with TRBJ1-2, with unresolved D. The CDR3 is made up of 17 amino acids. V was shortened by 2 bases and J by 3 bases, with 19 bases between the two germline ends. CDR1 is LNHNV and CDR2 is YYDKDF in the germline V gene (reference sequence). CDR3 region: CATSRSNPNPKDYGYTF. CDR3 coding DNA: TGTGCCACCAGCAGAAGTAACCCCAACCCGAAGGACTATGGCTACACCTTC.

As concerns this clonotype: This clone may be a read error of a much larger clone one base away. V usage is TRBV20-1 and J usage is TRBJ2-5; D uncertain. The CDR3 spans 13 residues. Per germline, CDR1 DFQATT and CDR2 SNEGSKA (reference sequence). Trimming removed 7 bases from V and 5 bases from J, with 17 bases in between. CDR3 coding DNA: TGCAGTGTTCTCGGGTCAGAATGGGAGACCCAGTACTTC. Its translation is CSVLGSEWETQYF.

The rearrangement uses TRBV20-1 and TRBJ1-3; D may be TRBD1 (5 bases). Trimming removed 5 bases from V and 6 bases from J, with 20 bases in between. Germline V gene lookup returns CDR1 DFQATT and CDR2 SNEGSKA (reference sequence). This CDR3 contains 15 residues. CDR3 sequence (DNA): TGCAGTGCTGAACGAGCTAGCGGCAGGGCAAACACCATATATTTT. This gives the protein CSAERASGRANTIYF.

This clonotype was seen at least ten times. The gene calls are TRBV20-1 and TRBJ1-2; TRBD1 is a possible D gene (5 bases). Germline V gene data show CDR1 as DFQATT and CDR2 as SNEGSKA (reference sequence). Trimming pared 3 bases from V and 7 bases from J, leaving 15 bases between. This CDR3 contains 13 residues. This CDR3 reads CSASEDLRGGYTF. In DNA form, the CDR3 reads TGCAGTGCTAGTGAGGACCTAAGGGGTGGCTACACCTTC.

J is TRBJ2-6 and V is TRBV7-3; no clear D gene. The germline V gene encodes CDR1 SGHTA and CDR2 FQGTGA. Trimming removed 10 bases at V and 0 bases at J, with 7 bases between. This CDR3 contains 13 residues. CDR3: CATARSGANVLTF. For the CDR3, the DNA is TGTGCCACGGCTCGCTCTGGGGCCAACGTCCTGACTTTC.

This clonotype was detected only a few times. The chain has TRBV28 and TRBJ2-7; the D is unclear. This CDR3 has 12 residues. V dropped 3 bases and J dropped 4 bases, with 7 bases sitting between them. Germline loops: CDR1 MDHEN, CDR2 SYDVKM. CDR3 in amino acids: CASSFWGYEQYF. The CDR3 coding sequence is TGTGCCAGCAGTTTTTGGGGATACGAGCAGTACTTC.

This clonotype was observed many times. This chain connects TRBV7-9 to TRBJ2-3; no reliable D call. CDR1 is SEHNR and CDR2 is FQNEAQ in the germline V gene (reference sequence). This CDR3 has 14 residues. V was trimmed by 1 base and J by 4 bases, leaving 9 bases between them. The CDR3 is CASSLVGTPDTQYF. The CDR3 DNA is TGTGCCAGCAGCTTAGTGGGCACCCCAGATACGCAGTATTTT.